This T cell receptor beta chain originates from a study of shared clonotypes between healthy human individuals. Study-wide background: The composition of the donors was a couple of women and a few men aged 18 to 49. Each donor contributed plates that comprised three CD4 naive, three CD4 memory, two CD8 naive and one CD8 memory. Study findings and constraints: Larger richness was generally estimated for naive than memory subsets.

A word on this clone: Antigen specificity is unknown.

Germline values: CDR1 SGHTA, CDR2 FQGNSA. The CDR3 has 16 amino acids. The ends were cut back, 1 base at V and 2 bases at J, with 12 bases in the middle. In the original analysis: ImmunoSEQ output held junction-only sequences without quality scores, so filtering differed. Assay: immunoSEQ multiplex PCR; the TCRdb copy retains only in-frame clones and omits some. Clone size and the V and J calls come from that table; the DNA yielded D and trimming. The top ten hold roughly 0.13% of the sample, which has about 2.4 million clones, around nine tenths seen once. The chain is built from TRBV7-2 and TRBJ1-3; weak D call: TRBD1 (6 bases). This clonotype was obtained from a man younger than 35 in good health. The sample was naive CD4+ T cells sorted from blood. Stated subset: CD45RA+ positively selected. The CDR3: CASSLGLGAAGNTIYF. The CDR3 nucleotides read TGTGCCAGCAGCTTAGGTTTGGGGGCGGCTGGAAACACCATATATTTT.